This T cell receptor (beta chain) was captured in a study of T-cell reconstitution after alpha-beta-depleted transplantation in children. The germline V gene has CDR1 MNHNS and CDR2 SASEGT. CDR3 length: 14 amino acids. Between the trimmed V and J ends, which lost 4 bases and 1 base, there was a span of 10 bases. During its preparation, the TCRbeta library received unique molecular identifiers. From the PCR reads, TCRdb called clonotypes with MiXCR, one entry per CDR3 protein. The table records about 500,000 distinct CDR3 sequences, around a third of them present only once. The receptor's source is a human donor who donated a stem cell graft to a child with aplastic anemia. Specimen: PBMCs from the stem cell graft donor, collected from the stem cell graft. J is TRBJ1-1 and V is TRBV6-1, with D maybe TRBD1 (5 bases). CDR3 loop: CASSGPTANTEAFF. In DNA form, the CDR3 reads TGTGCCAGCAGTGGACCGACAGCGAACACTGAAGCTTTCTTT.